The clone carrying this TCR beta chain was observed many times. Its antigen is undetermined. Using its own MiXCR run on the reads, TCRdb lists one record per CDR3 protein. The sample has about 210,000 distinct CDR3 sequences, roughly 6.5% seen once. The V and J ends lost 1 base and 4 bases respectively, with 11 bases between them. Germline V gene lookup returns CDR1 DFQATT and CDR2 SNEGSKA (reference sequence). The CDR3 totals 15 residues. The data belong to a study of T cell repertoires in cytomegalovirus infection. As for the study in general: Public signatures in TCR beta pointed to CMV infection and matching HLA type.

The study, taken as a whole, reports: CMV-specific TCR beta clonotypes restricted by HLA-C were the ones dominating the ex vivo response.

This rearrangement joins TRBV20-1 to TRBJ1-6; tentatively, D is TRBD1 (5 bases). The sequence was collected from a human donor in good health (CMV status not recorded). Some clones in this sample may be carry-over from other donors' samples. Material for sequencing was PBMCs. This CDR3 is CSARVGGIYNSPLHF. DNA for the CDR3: TGCAGTGCTAGAGTCGGGGGAATTTATAATTCACCCCTCCACTTT.